This T cell receptor (beta chain) was captured in a study of graft-versus-host responses after intestinal transplantation. Concerning this clone itself: Antigen specificity is unknown.

V gave up 6 bases and J gave up 9 bases; unmatched junction bases: 3. This CDR3 has 14 residues. Germline V gene lookup returns CDR1 ENHRY and CDR2 SYGVKD. Method: immunoSEQ multiplex PCR; TCRdb's copy keeps in-frame clones and lacks some. Of some 86,000 clones listed, about nine tenths are singletons. The source material was unstimulated CD4+ T cells sorted from spleen or lymph node cells, sampled before intestinal transplant. This chain joins TRBV10-3 and TRBJ1-6; 12 bases are a match to TRBD1. This clonotype originated in a human donor who received an intestinal transplant. CDR3 loop: CAIRGDRGPSPLHF. The CDR3, as DNA: TGTGCCATCAGGGGGGACAGGGGGCCTTCACCCCTCCACTTT.